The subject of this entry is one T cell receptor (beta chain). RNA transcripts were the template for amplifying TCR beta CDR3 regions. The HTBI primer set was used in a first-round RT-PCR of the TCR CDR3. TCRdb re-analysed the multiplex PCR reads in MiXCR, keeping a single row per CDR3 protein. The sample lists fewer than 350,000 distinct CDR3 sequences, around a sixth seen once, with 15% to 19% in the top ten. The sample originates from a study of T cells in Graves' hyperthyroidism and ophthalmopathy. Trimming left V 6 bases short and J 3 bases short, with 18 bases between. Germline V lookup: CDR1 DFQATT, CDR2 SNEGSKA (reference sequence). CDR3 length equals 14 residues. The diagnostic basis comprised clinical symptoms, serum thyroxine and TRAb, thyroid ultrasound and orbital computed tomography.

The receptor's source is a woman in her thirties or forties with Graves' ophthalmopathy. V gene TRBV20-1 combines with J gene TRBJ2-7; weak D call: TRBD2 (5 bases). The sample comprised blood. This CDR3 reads CSARVSGLIYEQYF. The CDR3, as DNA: TGCAGTGCCCGAGTGTCCGGACTTATCTACGAGCAGTACTTC.